This TCR beta chain was observed in a study of PD-1 blockade in classical Hodgkin lymphoma. General study points: The CD4+ diversity rise by C4D1 was clearest in complete responders. The study reported lower baseline TCR diversity in newly diagnosed patients than in healthy donors. The study found complete responders had baseline diversity similar to newly diagnosed patients.

In this sample, this clone turned up a few times. The antigen remains undetermined. Germline V gene lookup returns CDR1 SEHNR and CDR2 FQNEAQ (reference sequence). V was shortened by 4 bases and J by 0 bases, with 7 bases between the two germline ends. The CDR3 covers 14 residues. Profiled with immunoSEQ multiplex PCR; TCRdb holds only in-frame clones, not every one. The table shows about 40,000 clones, with around 87% occurring only once. Patients all relapsed after autologous stem cell transplantation, and there was variation in brentuximab vedotin exposure. The chain is built from TRBV7-9 and TRBJ1-3; D call uncertain. The TCR sequence derives from a human donor with classical Hodgkin lymphoma. The input for sequencing was peripheral blood mononuclear cells (PBMCs), taken at baseline. The CDR3 DNA follows: TGTGCCAGCAGCTCTCAGGTCTCTGGAAACACCATATATTTT. Its translation is CASSSQVSGNTIYF.